Below, one T cell receptor (beta chain) is given with its context. This entry is derived from a study of blood T cell repertoires in COVID-19. Some clones are missing from TCRdb's copy, which holds only in-frame ones; the method was immunoSEQ multiplex PCR. The sample comprises roughly 160,000 clones, 83% of which are singletons, and approximately 2% rests with the top ten. Trimming cost V 4 bases and J 5 bases; bases outside gene matches: 5. The CDR3 has 14 residues. CDR1 and CDR2 (germline): GTSNPN, SVGIG (reference sequence). The source of this sequence is a woman of 80 years or more with acute or convalescent COVID-19. The chain recombines TRBV30 with TRBJ2-3; 11 bases line up with TRBD2. What was sequenced was peripheral blood. The CDR3 reads CAWNSGRAEDTQYF. Written as DNA, the CDR3 is TGTGCCTGGAATAGCGGGAGGGCCGAAGATACGCAGTATTTT.